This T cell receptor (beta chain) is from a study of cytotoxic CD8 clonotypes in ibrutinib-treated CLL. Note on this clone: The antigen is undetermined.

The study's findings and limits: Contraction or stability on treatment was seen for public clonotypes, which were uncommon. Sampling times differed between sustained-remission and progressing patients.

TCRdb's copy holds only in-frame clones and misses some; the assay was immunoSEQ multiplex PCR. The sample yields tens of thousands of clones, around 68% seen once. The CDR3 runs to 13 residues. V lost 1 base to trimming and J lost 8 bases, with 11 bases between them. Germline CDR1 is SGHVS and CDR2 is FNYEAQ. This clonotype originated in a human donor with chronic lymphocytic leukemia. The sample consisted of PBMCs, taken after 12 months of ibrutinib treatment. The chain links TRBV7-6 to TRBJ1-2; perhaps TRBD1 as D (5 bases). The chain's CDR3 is CASSLESGLGYTF. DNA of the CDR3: TGTGCCAGCAGCTTAGAGTCAGGGTTGGGCTACACCTTC.